The T cell receptor beta chain described here comes from a study of T cells in localized non-small cell lung cancer. CDR1 and CDR2 (germline): LGHNT, FRNRAP. The CDR3 loop spans 15 amino acids. The ends were cut back, 3 bases at V and 0 bases at J, with 9 bases in the middle. Measured with immunoSEQ multiplex PCR; TCRdb has only the in-frame clones, and not every one. The repertoire has more than 2,500 clones, 15% to 20% of them found once; the top ten carry about 18%. The rearrangement joins TRBV12-5 to TRBJ2-1, with D perhaps TRBD2 (6 bases). This receptor was obtained from a man between 40 and 70 years old with stage I squamous cell lung carcinoma. Sequenced material: lung tumor tissue, taken before any cancer treatment. The CDR3 DNA sequence: TGTGCTAGTGGTTTCGGAGGGGTCTCCTACAATGAGCAGTTCTTC. It encodes CASGFGGVSYNEQFF.